This TCR beta chain is drawn from a study of cytomegalovirus exposure and HLA in healthy donors (TCRdb year 2017). In the study overall: In an earlier analysis of 587 of the donors, approximately 260 Gb of sequence data and approximately 120 million unique TCR beta sequences from 150 million to 200 million T cells were reported. Rather than using new phenotypic data, the later analysis identified candidate immune exposures from TCR beta sequences and from how often those sequences occurred across donors. To predict cytomegalovirus infection status, the study brought together high-throughput TCR immunosequencing, statistical association of individual TCRs with disease status, and machine learning. To decide whether each TCR beta V gene segment behaved as functional or pseudogenic, an earlier analysis of some 540 of the donors relied on high-throughput TCR beta sequencing. The T cell repertoires of several hundred subjects were profiled by immunosequencing and related to cytomegalovirus serostatus. To study patterns of TCR occurrence, a later analysis re-analyzed previously published TCR beta repertoires from 650 to 750 donors and added high-resolution HLA genotyping. Of the roughly 410 genotyped donors, less than 90% were placed in the genetic ancestry cluster associated with self-reported Caucasian donors. Among roughly 400 genotyped donors of the cohort, an average of around 240,000 unique TCR beta nucleotide sequences was sequenced per donor, of which 15% to 20% were non-productive. Class I and class II HLA loci were covered by the typing at four-digit resolution. Every discovery cohort repertoire had been produced on one sequencing platform. A later genetic analysis took genome-wide SNP genotypes for about three fifths of the 666 donors and used that subset as a discovery cohort. Along with the roughly 700-subject first cohort, a separate validation cohort of over a hundred different subjects was used. The number of donors typed differed by locus, with about 620-630 for A, B, C, DRB1 and DQB1, around 500 for DQA1, 600 to 610 for DPA1, and around 430 for DPB1. The study was designed to test whether signatures of past pathogen exposure could be identified by cataloging public T cell receptors. Four to six DR-DQ haplotypes were handled as single units for association and clustering, since linkage in the cohort was strong. Alongside the repertoire data, information on donor age, sex, ethnicity and CMV serostatus was compiled. About 280 gigabases of sequencing data and 70 million to 100 million unique TCR sequences made up an early release that covered nearly 650 HLA-typed donors. Overall study outcomes, separate from this receptor: Some IMGT-functional V segments, including TRBV6-2 and TRBV6-3, could not be told apart with the 87-base-pair reads, so those segments were excluded. Because HLA typing was unavailable for some donors at each locus, only the typed subset was used in association tests. According to a later genetic analysis, donors in an Asian-associated ancestry cluster had fewer N-insertions in productive TCRs than the approximately 630-donor mean. Immune exposure information for the cohort was limited to CMV serostatus. A cluster of highly shared sequence variants was judged likely to be a technical artifact of the sequencing pipeline. Correlated functional status among segregating V segments might be attributable to linkage disequilibrium, but an unknown experimental factor could not be ruled out. According to the authors, the approach could potentially be generalized to other disease states and immunological phenotypes. While some public TCRs were present in many individuals, most TCR sequences turned up only very rarely across donors. In both the original and validation cohorts, the classifier was reported to diagnose cytomegalovirus status with high specificity and sensitivity. Some 15 rarely observed V segments, including chromosome 9 orphons, were excluded from the earlier analysis of some 590 of the donors because counts were too low. In vitro tests confirmed that a few of the cytomegalovirus-associated TCR beta chains recognize cytomegalovirus antigens. A total of 164 TCR beta chains were listed by the study as associated with cytomegalovirus. In a later genetic analysis, a missense DCLRE1C variant was associated with V-gene and J-gene trimming of TCR beta chains, and the association was replicated in an independent cohort. Most CMV-associated TCR beta chains appeared to be HLA-restricted in a later analysis, and the HLA associations seemed to be driven largely by CMV exposure. Only TCR beta chains were sequenced in this cohort, and the absence of alpha or paired-chain data limited detectable features. When HLA alleles, especially DR and DQ, strongly co-occurred, TCR associations were difficult to assign to individual alleles. In a later analysis, 15,000 to 20,000 TCR beta sequences were associated with specific HLA alleles at a false discovery rate of 0.05. In an earlier analysis of approximately 590 of the donors, most TCR beta V segments appeared in productive rearrangements about 90% or about 30% of the time, broadly matching IMGT annotations. A later analysis reported that several top co-occurrence clusters appeared linked to parvovirus B19, influenza, CMV and Epstein-Barr virus. A further reported finding was that TCR beta sequences accurately predicted the HLA-A and HLA-B alleles for most subjects in the first cohort. Compared with equally common non-associated chains, HLA-associated TCR beta chains in a later analysis were more clonally expanded and had lower generation probabilities. According to a later analysis, TCR association rates differed among HLA loci, with DRB1 alleles showing the most associated TCRs and HLA-C alleles showing the fewest. The presence/absence analyses assumed that sequencing depth was roughly uniform across donors, and that assumption may not be true.

Reading the germline V gene gives CDR1 SGHDT and CDR2 YYEEEE. After removal of 4 bases from V and 9 bases from J, the junction retains 13 bases not matched to a gene. Inclusive of the bounding cysteine and phenylalanine, the CDR3 is 15 residues long. Only the CDR3 DNA stays, 45 bases, in frame from base 1. With regard to this clone: The antigen this receptor binds is unknown. Per-base qualities were not stored, and no clone one base away is much larger.

In total, just over 650 healthy bone marrow donors made up the cohort. Cohort members were all nominally healthy when sampled, although unrecorded immune exposures were likely present. The donor tested CMV seronegative and was one of the 352 seronegative cohort members. Every donor gave a peripheral blood sample, and the peripheral blood mononuclear cells from that sample were used for TCR beta sequencing. Genomic DNA extraction from the blood cell samples was performed with the Qiagen DNeasy Blood Extraction Kit. Library method: the immunoSEQ multiplex PCR assay. For the multiplex PCR, a mixture combining 60 forward primers for TCR Vbeta segments and 13 reverse primers for TCR Jbeta segments was used. The CDR3 region of rearranged TCR beta genes was amplified from genomic DNA by a multiplex PCR assay. The Illumina HiSeq System was used to sequence the amplified TCR beta libraries as 87-base-pair reads. Turning to the authors' computational methods: In a later analysis, some 80 million unique TCR beta chains were counted across the roughly 700 repertoires, and about 10 million of these chains were shared by at least two donors. To remove PCR and sequencing errors, raw reads were error-corrected and collapsed into unique sequences using a nearest-neighbor algorithm that merged closely related sequences. Alignment of CDR3 sequences to IMGT reference sequences was used to assign V, D and J gene segments. For a sequence to be retained, at least a six-nucleotide match to both a V gene segment and a J gene segment was required. Rearrangements were called productive when the CDR3 lacked stop codons and stayed in frame with V and J; all others were non-productive. CDR3 was defined by IMGT convention, running from the second conserved V-encoded cysteine to the conserved J-encoded phenylalanine. In an earlier analysis of around 640 of the donors, sequences lacking an unambiguous match to a single V gene segment were excluded. An earlier analysis of approximately 590 of the donors classified V segments as functional when productive rearrangements were above 56.7% and as segregating when the standard deviation between donors was above 5%. To diagnose cytomegalovirus status from the catalog of TCR beta chain sequences, a statistical classification framework was built. V and J gene assignment, in a later analysis, came from comparing TCR nucleotide sequences with IMGT/GENE-DB human TR gene sequences. The TCRdist pipeline was used in a later analysis to assign CDR3 sequences and most-parsimonious VDJ recombination scenarios. In a later analysis, each TCR beta chain was defined by its CDR3 amino acid sequence together with its V-gene family, and reads lacking a unique V-gene family were excluded. To address suspected cross-contamination and a sequencing artifact, a later analysis removed 450 to 700 highly shared, low-generation-probability nucleotide sequences. In a later analysis, a clonal expansion index for each public chain was calculated from normalized within-repertoire ranks of inferred template counts. In a later analysis, generation probabilities were computed with a VDJ recombination model fitted to out-of-frame rearrangements, and the resulting probabilities were checked against IGoR. Hypergeometric tests were used in a later analysis to score TCR-TCR, TCR-HLA and TCR-CMV co-occurrence, with a repertoire-size bias correction applied to the TCR pairs. A later analysis estimated false discovery rates by permuting HLA or CMV assignments 20 times. A later analysis grouped co-occurring TCRs with DBSCAN, adding TCRdist sequence similarity when clustering within HLA-allele-positive subsets. Co-occurrence clustering excluded repertoires with fewer than 30,000 or more than 120,000 public chains, plus five with anomalous nucleotide sharing. TCRdb took this table from immuneACCESS and kept in-frame rearrangements with V and J called. Such tables lack part of the clones; where checked against another copy, unresolved V genes explain under half of the gap, and the rest is unexplained. D and trimming were read from the DNA, whereas the V and J calls and clone size are those reported in that table. The sample table lists over 130,000 clones, approximately 80% of them with a count of one. The ten largest make up around 2.5% of the sample.

Sequencing was performed on PBMCs. Rearrangement joined TRBV5-6 to TRBJ2-1; a stretch of 7 junction bases matches TRBD1. The receptor comes from a male donor in good health and CMV-seronegative. The DNA sequence is TGTGCCAGCAGCCGATGGGACAGAACATGGGGTGAGCAGTTCTTC. This codes for CASSRWDRTWGEQFF.